A selection of T cell receptor beta chains follows, all from one sample in a study of blood T cell repertoires in COVID-19. Measured with immunoSEQ multiplex PCR; TCRdb has only the in-frame clones, and not every one. The sample holds roughly 350,000 clones, more than 75% seen once. What was sequenced was peripheral blood. The receptors shown here come from a young woman who had recovered from COVID-19. The CDR3 runs from the conserved cysteine through the conserved F or W. The D gene is left open where the match is weak. A clone size is listed for some rows: how often the clone was seen (once, few, many), or a class if it is expanded.

j_gene: TRBJ2-1; v_gene: TRBV27; d_gene: NA; abundance: NA; CDR3aa: CASSYTDPYNEQFF; CDR3nt: TGTGCCAGCAGCTATACAGACCCATACAATGAGCAGTTCTTC
j_gene: TRBJ1-1; v_gene: TRBV28; d_gene: NA; abundance: NA; CDR3aa: CASSASGQWNTEAFF; CDR3nt: TGTGCCAGCAGTGCCTCAGGGCAATGGAACACTGAAGCTTTCTTT
j_gene: TRBJ1-1; v_gene: TRBV29-1; d_gene: TRBD1; abundance: NA; CDR3aa: CSATGVAEAFF; CDR3nt: TGCAGCGCGACAGGGGTCGCTGAAGCTTTCTTT
j_gene: TRBJ2-1; v_gene: TRBV5-6; d_gene: NA; abundance: NA; CDR3aa: CASTPGGGPPFF; CDR3nt: TGTGCCAGCACCCCGGGGGGCGGCCCCCCGTTCTTC
j_gene: TRBJ1-1; v_gene: TRBV25-1; d_gene: TRBD1; abundance: NA; CDR3aa: CASSDRTGAYTEAFF; CDR3nt: TGTGCCAGCAGTGACCGGACAGGGGCGTACACTGAAGCTTTCTTT
j_gene: TRBJ1-1; v_gene: TRBV6-5; d_gene: NA; abundance: NA; CDR3aa: CASSSAGWGTNTEAFF; CDR3nt: TGTGCCAGCAGTTCCGCGGGATGGGGGACGAACACTGAAGCTTTCTTT
j_gene: TRBJ2-1; v_gene: TRBV7-8; d_gene: NA; abundance: NA; CDR3aa: CASRQTSPRGGNEQFF; CDR3nt: TGTGCCAGCAGGCAGACTAGCCCAAGAGGGGGCAATGAGCAGTTCTTC
j_gene: TRBJ2-1; v_gene: TRBV7-9; d_gene: NA; abundance: NA; CDR3aa: CASSLGAGIHYNEQFF; CDR3nt: TGTGCCAGCAGCTTAGGGGCCGGAATCCACTACAATGAGCAGTTCTTC
j_gene: TRBJ2-1; v_gene: TRBV7-2; d_gene: NA; abundance: NA; CDR3aa: CASGAGPINEQFF; CDR3nt: TGTGCCAGCGGGGCCGGGCCCATCAATGAGCAGTTCTTC
j_gene: TRBJ2-2; v_gene: TRBV5-6; d_gene: TRBD1; abundance: NA; CDR3aa: CASSLVRSGGDTGELFF; CDR3nt: TGTGCCAGCAGCCTGGTAAGGTCAGGGGGAGACACCGGGGAGCTGTTTTTT
j_gene: TRBJ1-1; v_gene: TRBV2; d_gene: TRBD1; abundance: NA; CDR3aa: CASLRQGLNTEAFF; CDR3nt: TGTGCCAGCCTTCGACAGGGGTTGAACACTGAAGCTTTCTTT
j_gene: TRBJ2-1; v_gene: TRBV6-6; d_gene: TRBD2; abundance: NA; CDR3aa: CASLIMTSGANEQFF; CDR3nt: TGTGCCAGTTTGATTATGACTAGCGGGGCGAATGAGCAGTTCTTC
j_gene: TRBJ2-1; v_gene: TRBV11-2; d_gene: TRBD2; abundance: NA; CDR3aa: CASSFLAGASNEQFF; CDR3nt: TGTGCCAGCAGCTTTTTAGCGGGAGCCTCTAATGAGCAGTTCTTC
j_gene: TRBJ2-1; v_gene: TRBV5-1; d_gene: TRBD2; abundance: NA; CDR3aa: CASSLAGGSGSYNEQFF; CDR3nt: TGCGCCAGCAGCCTAGCCGGCGGGAGTGGCTCCTACAATGAGCAGTTCTTC
j_gene: TRBJ2-3; v_gene: TRBV3-1/TRBV3-2; d_gene: TRBD2; abundance: NA; CDR3aa: CASSSRTSGIGADTQYF; CDR3nt: TGTGCCAGCAGCTCGCGGACTAGCGGGATCGGGGCAGATACGCAGTATTTT
j_gene: TRBJ1-1; v_gene: TRBV2; d_gene: NA; abundance: NA; CDR3aa: CASKQGIGTEAFF; CDR3nt: TGTGCCAGCAAACAGGGTATCGGGACTGAAGCTTTCTTT
j_gene: TRBJ2-3; v_gene: TRBV10-1; d_gene: TRBD1; abundance: once; CDR3aa: CASMGQGSTDTQYF; CDR3nt: TGCGCCAGCATGGGACAGGGGTCCACAGATACGCAGTATTTT
j_gene: TRBJ1-1; v_gene: TRBV6-4; d_gene: NA; abundance: once; CDR3aa: CASRKEGHPGEAFF; CDR3nt: TGTGCCAGCAGGAAGGAAGGACACCCAGGAGAAGCTTTCTTT